Listed below are T cell receptor beta chains from one sample, sequenced in a study of regulatory T cells in long-lasting Graves disease. MiXCR was run by TCRdb on the multiplex PCR reads, yielding one entry per CDR3 protein. The table records almost 450,000 distinct CDR3 sequences, 15% to 20% of them present only once. These data were likewise used in another study, on T cells in Graves' hyperthyroidism and ophthalmopathy.

The sequencing here drew on peripheral blood mononuclear cells (PBMCs), taken at new diagnosis, from a patient treated with antithyroid drugs. Receptors were obtained from a woman in her thirties with Graves disease. Both conserved end residues are part of each CDR3. Each record gives: CDR3 DNA, CDR3 protein, clone size, D gene, V gene, J gene. D genes are given only for firm matches. Size tells how often a clone was seen (once, few, many) or the class of an expanded clone, and some rows leave it out.

TGTGCCAGCAGTTACCTGCAACCCCGGGAGAATGAAAAACTGTTTTTT	CASSYLQPRENEKLFF	NA	NA	TRBV6-5	TRBJ1-4
TGCAGTGGGGTCGGCGGGAGCTCCTACAATGAGCAGTTCTTC	CSGVGGSSYNEQFF	many	TRBD2	TRBV20-1	TRBJ2-1
TGTGCCACCTTCTACAGGGGGAACCTCCTAGCCAAAAACATTCAGTACTTC	CATFYRGNLLAKNIQYF	NA	TRBD1	TRBV11-2	TRBJ2-4
TGTGCCACCGGGGACAGGGCGGGCTACAATGAGCAGTTCTTC	CATGDRAGYNEQFF	NA	TRBD1	TRBV10-3	TRBJ2-1
TGTGCCAGCGGCCCAGCGGTGAACACCGGGGAGCTGTTTTTT	CASGPAVNTGELFF	NA	NA	TRBV9	TRBJ2-2
TGTGCCAGCTCACCGGCGGGGGGGGATCAGCCCCAGCATTTT	CASSPAGGDQPQHF	NA	NA	TRBV18	TRBJ1-5
TGTGCCAGCAGTTTATCGGTCCCCTGGGACAGGGGGCAAAGACAGCCCCAGCATTTT	CASSLSVPWDRGQRQPQHF	few	TRBD1	TRBV27	TRBJ1-5
TGTGCCAGCAGTGAAAGGGAATACAGAATTTCTGAAGCTTTCTTT	CASSEREYRISEAFF	many	NA	TRBV2	TRBJ1-1
TGTGCCAGCGGGATGGTGGCAGGGCTTATCTATGGCTACACCTTC	CASGMVAGLIYGYTF	few	NA	TRBV7-9	TRBJ1-2
TGTGCCAGCAGTACCGGTGCCCATGAGCAGTTCTTC	CASSTGAHEQFF	many	NA	TRBV28	TRBJ2-1
TGCAGTGCTAGAGATCTCGAACGGGAGGGCCATTCCTACAATGAGCAGTTCTTC	CSARDLEREGHSYNEQFF	many	TRBD2	TRBV20-1	TRBJ2-1
TGTGCCAGCAGCTCCCCTAGCGGGTCCTACAATGAGCAGTTCTTC	CASSSPSGSYNEQFF	many	TRBD2	TRBV11-2	TRBJ2-1
TGTGCCAGCAGGCGGGACAGGGCCTATGGCTACACCTTC	CASRRDRAYGYTF	many	TRBD1	TRBV6-1	TRBJ1-2
TGTGCCAGCAGCCCTAGAAAGGGTACTGAGCAGTTCTTC	CASSPRKGTEQFF	few	NA	TRBV3-1	TRBJ2-1
TGTGCCAGCAGTACAGGGGACCCTTCCTACAATGAGCAGTTCTTC	CASSTGDPSYNEQFF	NA	TRBD1	TRBV28	TRBJ2-1
TGTGCCAGCAGCACTTGGGGATTAAGCTCCTACGAGCAGTACTTC	CASSTWGLSSYEQYF	few	NA	TRBV7-9	TRBJ2-7
TGTGCCAGCAGGACAGGGGGCGCAGTGGAAGACTATGGCTACACCTTC	CASRTGGAVEDYGYTF	NA	TRBD1	TRBV28	TRBJ1-2
TGCAGTGCAACCGGGACAGGGTGGGTGTTGGACTTC	CSATGTGWVLDF	few	TRBD1	TRBV20-1	TRBJ2-4
TGTGCCAGCGAAGCGGGATGGCTGACCGGGGAGCTGTTTTTT	CASEAGWLTGELFF	NA	TRBD2	TRBV13	TRBJ2-2
TGTGCCAGCAGTTCCGAGACTAGCGGGTCGGAATACGAGCAGTACTTC	CASSSETSGSEYEQYF	many	TRBD2	TRBV6-4	TRBJ2-7
TGTGCCAGCAGTTACTCGGGACAGGGGCTAGATACGCAGTATTTT	CASSYSGQGLDTQYF	many	TRBD1	TRBV6-5	TRBJ2-3
TGTGCCAGCAGCCGTAGCGGGAGGATCTACAATGAGCAGTTCTTC	CASSRSGRIYNEQFF	many	TRBD2	TRBV14	TRBJ2-1
TGTGCCAGCAGCTTAGATGGACAGAACTCCTACGAGCAGTACTTC	CASSLDGQNSYEQYF	many	NA	TRBV11-2	TRBJ2-7
TGTGCCAGCAGGCCGCCGGGGGCCGGGGTAACTGGGGCCAACGTCCTGACTTTC	CASRPPGAGVTGANVLTF	NA	NA	TRBV6-2/TRBV6-3	TRBJ2-6
TGTGCCAGCAGAAATGACGTGCCCGGTCCCCGATACAATGAGCAGTTCTTC	CASRNDVPGPRYNEQFF	many	NA	TRBV6-1	TRBJ2-1
TGTGCCATCCCGGGCCCGAACACAGATACGCAGTATTTT	CAIPGPNTDTQYF	few	NA	TRBV28	TRBJ2-3
TGTGCCTGGAGAGATACCCTCAGGGCCACGCATAATTCGCCCCTCCACTTT	CAWRDTLRATHNSPLHF	many	NA	TRBV30	TRBJ1-6
TGTGCCAGCAGTTTAGCGCACAGGGTAAGTGAAGCTTTCTTT	CASSLAHRVSEAFF	many	NA	TRBV12-3/TRBV12-4	TRBJ1-1
TGTGCCAGCAGTTTAGAGGGCTTCAACACTGAAGCTTTCTTT	CASSLEGFNTEAFF	many	NA	TRBV28	TRBJ1-1
TGTGCCAGCAGTGACGTTTTAAGCGAGCAGTACTTC	CASSDVLSEQYF	few	NA	TRBV6-4	TRBJ2-7
TGTGCCAGCACCTATTTTACGGCCGGCGAGCAGTACTTC	CASTYFTAGEQYF	few	NA	TRBV28	TRBJ2-7
TGTGCCACCAGGGAGACAGGGCGTAATTCACCCCTCCACTTT	CATRETGRNSPLHF	NA	TRBD1	TRBV6-1	TRBJ1-6
TGCGCCAGCGGAATCAACAATGAGCAGTTCTTC	CASGINNEQFF	many	NA	TRBV5-1	TRBJ2-1
TGTGCCAGCAGCTTAGTCCCTAGCTGGTCGAATGAGCAGTTCTTC	CASSLVPSWSNEQFF	NA	NA	TRBV7-9	TRBJ2-1
TGTGCCAGCAGCTTAGGACTCCCGAACACTGAAGCTTTCTTT	CASSLGLPNTEAFF	many	NA	TRBV7-2	TRBJ1-1
TGTGCCAGTAGTATACAACTTGGGTTAGCGGGAGCCTACAATGAGCAGTTCTTC	CASSIQLGLAGAYNEQFF	few	TRBD2	TRBV19	TRBJ2-1
TGTGCCAGCAGCCCCCAGGGTAACACTAAAGCTTTCTTT	CASSPQGNTKAFF	NA	NA	TRBV7-3	TRBJ1-1
TGTGCCAGTAGTATAGGGTACGGGTCAGAGACCCAGTACTTC	CASSIGYGSETQYF	few	NA	TRBV19	TRBJ2-5
TGCAGCGTTGCACGACAGGCCCAAGAGACCCAGTACTTC	CSVARQAQETQYF	NA	NA	TRBV29-1	TRBJ2-5
TGTGCCAGCAGCCGTACCGCGGACGTCTACAATGAGCAGTTCTTC	CASSRTADVYNEQFF	NA	NA	TRBV9	TRBJ2-1
TGTGCCAGCTCACCAAGGTACACGAGCCCCTACGAGCAGTACTTC	CASSPRYTSPYEQYF	few	NA	TRBV18	TRBJ2-7
TGCGCCAGCAGAGGGCCCACAGCTGGTGAAAAACTGTTTTTT	CASRGPTAGEKLFF	NA	NA	TRBV5-1	TRBJ1-4
TGTGCCAGCAGCTTATCTAGCGGGAGGGTAGCGGCCGGGGAGCAGTACTTC	CASSLSSGRVAAGEQYF	NA	TRBD2	TRBV7-6	TRBJ2-7
TGTGCCAGCAGCTCAATAGAGACCCAGTACTTC	CASSSIETQYF	many	NA	TRBV5-6	TRBJ2-5
TGTGCCAGCAGTGCCCGGGAGGCACAGAACAATGAGCAGTTCTTC	CASSAREAQNNEQFF	NA	TRBD2	TRBV6-4	TRBJ2-1
TGTGCCAGCAAAGTTGGAAGCATGAACACTGAAGCTTTCTTT	CASKVGSMNTEAFF	many	NA	TRBV6-1	TRBJ1-1